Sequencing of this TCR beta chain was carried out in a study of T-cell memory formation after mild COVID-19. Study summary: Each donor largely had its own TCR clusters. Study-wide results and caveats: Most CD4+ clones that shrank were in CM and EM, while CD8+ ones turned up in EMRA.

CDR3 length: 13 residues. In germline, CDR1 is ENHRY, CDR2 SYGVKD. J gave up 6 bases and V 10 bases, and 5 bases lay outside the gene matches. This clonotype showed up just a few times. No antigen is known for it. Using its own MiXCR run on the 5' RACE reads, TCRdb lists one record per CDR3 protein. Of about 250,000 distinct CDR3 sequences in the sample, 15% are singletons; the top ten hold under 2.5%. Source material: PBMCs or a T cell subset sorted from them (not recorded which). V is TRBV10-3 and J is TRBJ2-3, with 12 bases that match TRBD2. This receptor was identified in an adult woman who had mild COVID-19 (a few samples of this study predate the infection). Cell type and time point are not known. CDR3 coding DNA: TGTGCCACCGGGACTAGCGGGTCGGATACGCAGTATTTT. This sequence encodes CATGTSGSDTQYF.